This entry lists 9 T cell receptor beta chains sequenced from one sample in a study of blood T cell repertoires in COVID-19. The table came from immunoSEQ multiplex PCR; TCRdb's copy has only in-frame clones and leaves some out. The table records over 250,000 clones, 86% of them present only once. Sequencing was carried out using PBMCs or T cells enriched from blood (not recorded which). The receptors derive from a woman aged 18-29 years who had recovered from COVID-19.

J is TRBJ1-5 and V is TRBV2; D not resolved. The ends were cut back, 0 bases at V and 0 bases at J, with 12 bases in the middle. The CDR3 loop spans 17 amino acids. Germline V gene data show CDR1 as SNHLY and CDR2 as FYNNEI. The CDR3 reads CASSEAREQYSNQPQHF. CDR3 DNA: TGTGCCAGCAGTGAAGCGCGGGAACAGTATAGCAATCAGCCCCAGCATTTT. The full variable domain, completed using reference TRBV2 and TRBJ1-5, is EPEVTQTPSHQVTQMGQEVILRCVPISNHLYFYWYRQILGQKVEFLVSFYNNEISEKSEIFDDQFSVERPDGSNFTLKIRSTKLEDSAMYFCASSEAREQYSNQPQHFGDGTRLSIL.

V usage is TRBV3-1 (or the pseudogene TRBV3-2) and J usage is TRBJ1-3; tentatively, D is TRBD1 (5 bases). V was shortened by 5 bases and J by 7 bases, with 24 bases between the two germline ends. The CDR3 has 17 amino acids. CDR1 and CDR2 (germline): LGHDT, YNNKEL (reference sequence). CDR3 DNA sequence: TGTGCCAGCAGCTACGGGGGGGTCACCCGCCGATGGAACACCATATATTTT. Translating gives CASSYGGVTRRWNTIYF.

The count of this clone is one. The chain carries TRBV2 and TRBJ1-4; a possible D gene is TRBD1 (6 bases). Germline V gene sequence: CDR1 SNHLY, CDR2 FYNNEI. CDR3 length: 14 residues. Trimming pared 6 bases from V and 4 bases from J, leaving 12 bases between. The CDR3 DNA reads TGTGCCAGCAGCGTACAGGGCTTTAATGAAAAACTGTTTTTT. It yields the protein CASSVQGFNEKLFF.

This clone has only one observation. The same CDR3 also results from other DNA sequences found in this sample. This chain uses TRBV29-1 with TRBJ2-5, with 7 bases lining up with TRBD2. The CDR3 runs 12 residues. In germline, CDR1 is SQVTM, CDR2 ANQGSEA. Trimming cost V 4 bases and J 5 bases; bases outside gene matches: 4. CDR3 protein: CSVGGGLETQYF. Written as DNA, the CDR3 is TGCAGCGTTGGGGGGGGTCTGGAGACCCAGTACTTC.

This clone appeared a few times. This sequence joins TRBV7-9 and TRBJ2-5; 7 bases align to TRBD2. Unmatched junction bases numbered 8, after V lost 2 bases and J lost 5 bases. Germline CDR1 and CDR2: SEHNR and FQNEAQ (reference sequence). This CDR3 comprises 15 residues. The CDR3 sequence is CASSLRVGGSETQYF. CDR3 sequence (DNA): TGTGCCAGCAGCTTACGGGTGGGCGGGAGTGAGACCCAGTACTTC.

The rearrangement joins TRBV15 to TRBJ2-3, with 10 bases fitting TRBD1. Trimming at V came to 0 bases and at J to 3 bases, leaving 6 bases not matched to a gene. This CDR3 spans 17 amino acids. CDR1 and CDR2 (germline): LNHNV, YYDKDF (reference sequence). CDR3 region: CATSRDRRGQGTDTQYF. The CDR3 DNA follows: TGTGCCACCAGCAGAGATAGAAGGGGACAGGGGACAGATACGCAGTATTTT.

The chain uses TRBV7-3 and TRBJ2-2, with a tentative D call TRBD2 (6 bases). The CDR3 length is 16 residues. The V end lost 2 bases, the J end lost 6 bases, and 16 bases lay between the germline ends. Looked up from germline, CDR1 is SGHTA and CDR2 is FQGTGA. The CDR3 sequence: CASSLLPGEIAGELFF. The CDR3 region has the DNA TGTGCCAGCAGCTTACTCCCGGGAGAAATCGCCGGGGAGCTGTTTTTT.

The CDR3 bases are TGTGCCAGCAGTTTGGAAGCGGGAGTCACTGAGCAGTTCTTC. It yields the protein CASSLEAGVTEQFF. The chain uses TRBV28 and TRBJ2-1, with 8 bases that match TRBD2. This CDR3 is 14 amino acids long. The junction had 7 bases not matched to a gene; V was cut back by 3 bases and J by 9 bases. Looked up from germline, CDR1 is MDHEN and CDR2 is SYDVKM.

A single count supports this clone. The chain is built from TRBV29-1 and TRBJ2-3, with 8 bases matching TRBD2. Germline V gene data show CDR1 as SQVTM and CDR2 as ANQGSEA. There are 17 residues in the CDR3. Germline trimming cut 6 bases from V and 2 bases from J; bases unmatched to any gene: 16. CDR3: CSVGNTRLARPTDTQYF. CDR3 bases: TGCAGCGTCGGTAACACTAGACTAGCGCGCCCCACAGATACGCAGTATTTT.